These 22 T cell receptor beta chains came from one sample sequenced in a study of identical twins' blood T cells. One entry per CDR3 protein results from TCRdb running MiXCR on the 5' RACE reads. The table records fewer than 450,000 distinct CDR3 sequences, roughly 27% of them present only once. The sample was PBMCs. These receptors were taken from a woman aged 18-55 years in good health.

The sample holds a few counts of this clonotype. The CDR3 bases are TGTGCCAGCAGTACCCGTCGCATGGGCCCCGATACGCAGTATTTT. This encodes CASSTRRMGPDTQYF. The genes are TRBV25-1 and TRBJ2-3, with D unclear. The CDR3 sequence is 15 residues long. Per germline, CDR1 MGHDK and CDR2 SYGVNS. The V and J ends lost 5 bases and 6 bases respectively, with 18 bases between them. The variable domain in full, completed from reference TRBV25-1 and TRBJ2-3, reads EADIYQTPRYLVIGTGKKITLECSQTMGHDKMYWYQQDPGMELHLIHYSYGVNSTEKGDLSSESTVSRIRTEHFPLTLESARPSHTSQYLCASSTRRMGPDTQYFGPGTRLTVL.

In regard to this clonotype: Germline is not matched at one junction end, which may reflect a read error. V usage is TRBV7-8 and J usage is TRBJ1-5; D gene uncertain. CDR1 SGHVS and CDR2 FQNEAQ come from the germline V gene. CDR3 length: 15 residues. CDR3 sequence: CASGLARDSNQPQHF. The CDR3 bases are TGTGCCAGCGGCTTAGCAAGGGATAGCAATCAGCCCCAGCATTTT. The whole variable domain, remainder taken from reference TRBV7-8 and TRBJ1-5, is GAGVSQSPRYKVAKRGQDVALRCDPISGHVSLFWYQQALGQGPEFLTYFQNEAQLDKSGLPSDRFFAERPEGSVSTLKIQRTQQEDSAVYLCASGLARDSNQPQHFGDGTRLSIL.

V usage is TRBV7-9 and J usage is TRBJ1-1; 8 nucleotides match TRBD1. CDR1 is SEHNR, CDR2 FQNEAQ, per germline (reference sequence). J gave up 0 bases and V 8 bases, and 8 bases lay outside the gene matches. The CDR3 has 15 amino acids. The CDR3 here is CASSDREYLNTEAFF. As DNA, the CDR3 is TGTGCCAGCTCGGACAGGGAGTATCTGAACACTGAAGCTTTCTTT. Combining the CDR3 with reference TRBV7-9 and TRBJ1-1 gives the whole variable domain DTGVSQNPRHKITKRGQNVTFRCDPISEHNRLYWYRQTLGQGPEFLTYFQNEAQLEKSRLLSDRFSAERPKGSFSTLEIQRTEQGDSAMYLCASSDREYLNTEAFFGQGTRLTVV.

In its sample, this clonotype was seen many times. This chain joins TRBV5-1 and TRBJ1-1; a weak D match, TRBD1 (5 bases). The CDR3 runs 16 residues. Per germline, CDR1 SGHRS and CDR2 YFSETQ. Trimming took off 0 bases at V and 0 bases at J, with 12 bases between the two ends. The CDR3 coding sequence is TGCGCCAGCAGCTTGGGCTCGGGACTCCTGAACACTGAAGCTTTCTTT. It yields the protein CASSLGSGLLNTEAFF.

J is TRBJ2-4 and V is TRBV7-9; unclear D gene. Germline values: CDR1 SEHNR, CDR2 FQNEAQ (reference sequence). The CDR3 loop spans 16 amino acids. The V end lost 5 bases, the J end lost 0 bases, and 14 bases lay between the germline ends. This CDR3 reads CASSHPKALAKNIQYF. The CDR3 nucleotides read TGTGCCAGCAGCCACCCTAAAGCGCTAGCCAAAAACATTCAGTACTTC.

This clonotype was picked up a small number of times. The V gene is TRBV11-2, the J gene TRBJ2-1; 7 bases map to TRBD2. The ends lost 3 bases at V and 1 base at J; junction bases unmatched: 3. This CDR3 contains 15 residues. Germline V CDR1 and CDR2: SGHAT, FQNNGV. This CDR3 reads CASSFMGGSYNEQFF. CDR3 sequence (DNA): TGTGCCAGCAGCTTTATGGGAGGGTCCTACAATGAGCAGTTCTTC.

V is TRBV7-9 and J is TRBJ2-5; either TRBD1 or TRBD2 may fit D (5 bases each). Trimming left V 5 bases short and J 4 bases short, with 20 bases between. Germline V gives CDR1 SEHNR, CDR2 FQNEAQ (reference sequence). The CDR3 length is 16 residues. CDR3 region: CASSALLRGSRETQYF. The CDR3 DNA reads TGTGCCAGCAGCGCCCTTCTGAGGGGTTCAAGAGAGACCCAGTACTTC.

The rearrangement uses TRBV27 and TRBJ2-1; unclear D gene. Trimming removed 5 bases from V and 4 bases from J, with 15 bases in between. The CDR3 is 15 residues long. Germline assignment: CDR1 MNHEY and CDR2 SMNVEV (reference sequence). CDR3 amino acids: CASSPQHLEYNEQFF. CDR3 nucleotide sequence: TGTGCCAGCAGTCCACAGCACCTTGAATACAATGAGCAGTTCTTC.

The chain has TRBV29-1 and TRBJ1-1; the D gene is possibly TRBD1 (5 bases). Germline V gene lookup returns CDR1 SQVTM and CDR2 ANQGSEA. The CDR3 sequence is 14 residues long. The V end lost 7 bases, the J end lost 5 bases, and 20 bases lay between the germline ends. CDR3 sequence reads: CSALSGRVRTEAFF. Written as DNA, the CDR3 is TGCAGCGCGCTATCAGGGAGAGTAAGGACTGAAGCTTTCTTT.

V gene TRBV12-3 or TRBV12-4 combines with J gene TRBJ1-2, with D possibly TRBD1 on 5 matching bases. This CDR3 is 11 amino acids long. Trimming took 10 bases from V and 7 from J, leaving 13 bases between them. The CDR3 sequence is CANGRGGGYTF. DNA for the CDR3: TGTGCCAACGGAAGGGGAGGTGGCTACACCTTC.

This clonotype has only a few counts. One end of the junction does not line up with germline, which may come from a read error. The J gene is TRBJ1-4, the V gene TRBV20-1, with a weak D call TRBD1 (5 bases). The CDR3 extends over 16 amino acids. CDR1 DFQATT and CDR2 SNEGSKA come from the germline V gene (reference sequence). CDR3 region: CSAPPVSGRPNEKLFF. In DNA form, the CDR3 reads TGTAGTGCCCCACCCGTTTCAGGGAGGCCTAATGAAAAACTGTTTTTT.

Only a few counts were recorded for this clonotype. The CDR3 sequence: CSARDEKALWYNEQFF. The CDR3 DNA reads TGCAGTGCTAGAGATGAAAAGGCCCTCTGGTACAATGAGCAGTTCTTC. This chain uses TRBV20-1 with TRBJ2-1; D not resolved. The V gene's germline CDR1 is DFQATT and CDR2 SNEGSKA (reference sequence). This CDR3 region has 16 residues. Trimming cost V 0 bases and J 4 bases, with 16 bases left between them.

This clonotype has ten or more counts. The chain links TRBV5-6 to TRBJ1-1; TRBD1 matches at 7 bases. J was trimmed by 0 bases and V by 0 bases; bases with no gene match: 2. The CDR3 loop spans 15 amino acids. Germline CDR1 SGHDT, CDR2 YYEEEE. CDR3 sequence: CASSLEGAMNTEAFF. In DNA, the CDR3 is TGTGCCAGCAGCTTGGAGGGGGCCATGAACACTGAAGCTTTCTTT.

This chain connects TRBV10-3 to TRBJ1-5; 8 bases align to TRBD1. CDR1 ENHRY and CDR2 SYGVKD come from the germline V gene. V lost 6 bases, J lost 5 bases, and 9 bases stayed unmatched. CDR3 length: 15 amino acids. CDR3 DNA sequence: TGTGCCATCAGAAAGACAGGGGACGGGGATCAGCCCCAGCATTTT. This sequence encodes CAIRKTGDGDQPQHF.

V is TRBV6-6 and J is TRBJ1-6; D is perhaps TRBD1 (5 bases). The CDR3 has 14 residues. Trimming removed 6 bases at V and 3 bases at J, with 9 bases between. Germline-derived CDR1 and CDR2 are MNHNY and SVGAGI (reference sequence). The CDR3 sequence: CASRLDIYNSPLHF. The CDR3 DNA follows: TGTGCCAGCAGATTGGACATCTATAATTCACCCCTCCACTTT.

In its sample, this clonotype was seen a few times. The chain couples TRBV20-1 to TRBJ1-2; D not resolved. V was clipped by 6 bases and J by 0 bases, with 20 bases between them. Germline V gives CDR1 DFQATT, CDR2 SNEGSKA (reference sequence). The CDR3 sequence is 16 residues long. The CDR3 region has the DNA TGCAGTGCCTATTTGAGTGGCTGGGAGACTAACTATGGCTACACCTTC. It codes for CSAYLSGWETNYGYTF.

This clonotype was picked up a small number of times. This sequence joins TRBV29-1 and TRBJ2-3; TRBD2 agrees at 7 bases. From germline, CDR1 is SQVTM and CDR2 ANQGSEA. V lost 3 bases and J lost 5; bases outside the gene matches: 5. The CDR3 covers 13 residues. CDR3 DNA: TGCAGCGTTGATGGGGGGGGTTTAGATACGCAGTATTTT. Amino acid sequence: CSVDGGGLDTQYF.

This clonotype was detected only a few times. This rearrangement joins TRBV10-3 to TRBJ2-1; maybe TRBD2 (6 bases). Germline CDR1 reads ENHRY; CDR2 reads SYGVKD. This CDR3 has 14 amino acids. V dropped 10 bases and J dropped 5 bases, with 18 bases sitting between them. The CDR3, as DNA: TGTGCCAAACTGACTAGGGGACTCGACAATGAGCAGTTCTTC. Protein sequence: CAKLTRGLDNEQFF.

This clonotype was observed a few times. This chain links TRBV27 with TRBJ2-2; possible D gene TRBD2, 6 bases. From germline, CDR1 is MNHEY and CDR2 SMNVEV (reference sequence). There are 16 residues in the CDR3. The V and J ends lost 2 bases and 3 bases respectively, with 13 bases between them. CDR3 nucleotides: TGTGCCAGCAGTTTACTAGGTAGGGAGGACACCGGGGAGCTGTTTTTT. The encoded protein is CASSLLGREDTGELFF.

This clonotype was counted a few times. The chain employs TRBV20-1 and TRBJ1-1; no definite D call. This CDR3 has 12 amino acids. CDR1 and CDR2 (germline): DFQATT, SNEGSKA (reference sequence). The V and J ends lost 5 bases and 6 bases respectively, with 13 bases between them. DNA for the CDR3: TGCAGTGCTGATTCGCTTACCCCTGAAGCTTTCTTT. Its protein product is CSADSLTPEAFF.

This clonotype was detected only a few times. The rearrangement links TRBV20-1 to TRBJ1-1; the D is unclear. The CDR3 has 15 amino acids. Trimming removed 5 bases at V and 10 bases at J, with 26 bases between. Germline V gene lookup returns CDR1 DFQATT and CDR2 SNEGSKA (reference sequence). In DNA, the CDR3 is TGCAGTGCTCTGGATAGAAATTGGCCCGGAGCGCGAGCTTTCTTT. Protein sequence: CSALDRNWPGARAFF.

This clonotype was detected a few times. The CDR3, as DNA: TGTGCCAGCAGCTTAGTTGCAGGGACCACACATGAGACCCAGTACTTC. Encoded protein: CASSLVAGTTHETQYF. The chain joins TRBV7-2 to TRBJ2-5; perhaps D is TRBD1 or TRBD2 (5 bases each). The germline V gene has CDR1 SGHTA and CDR2 FQGNSA. This CDR3 is built from 16 residues. Trimming took 1 base from V and 5 from J, leaving 17 bases between them.